This entry features one T cell receptor beta chain sequence. The CDR3 spans 15 residues. The V and J ends lost 4 bases and 2 bases respectively, with 13 bases between them. Looked up from germline, CDR1 is SGDLS and CDR2 is YYNGEE. These data are taken from a study of blood T cell repertoires in COVID-19. Turning to the study itself: T cells, B-cell-depleted T cells, or PBMCs provided the cDNA or gDNA that served as material.

Per the authors' pipeline: Estimation of nucleated cell counts was performed using reference gene primer amplification. Assay used: immunoSEQ multiplex PCR; TCRdb lists only in-frame clones, some missing. V and J calls and clone size come straight from that table; D and trimming were deduced from the DNA. This table has under 250,000 clones, roughly nine tenths appearing once. The TCR sequence derives from a man between 60 and 75 years old with COVID-19, enrolled during active disease. The specimen sequenced was peripheral blood. The rearrangement links TRBV9 to TRBJ2-1, with a tentative D call TRBD2 (5 bases). CDR3 nucleotide sequence: TGTGCCAGCAGCCCTTACAGCGGAACCTACAATGAGCAGTTCTTC. Translated, it gives CASSPYSGTYNEQFF.